This T cell receptor (beta chain) originates from a study of tumor and adjacent non-tumor tissue in lung cancer. Study background: Patients were aged about 31 to 76, ten or so men and about 5 women, stage I to III.

Study-level results: Tumor tissue had significantly higher TCR diversity than normal lung. Higher tumor TCR diversity was associated with shorter survival.

Germline V gene lookup returns CDR1 KGHDR and CDR2 SFDVKD. This CDR3 comprises 13 residues. The V end was cut by 0 bases, the J end by 5 bases, with 6 bases between. This sample's RNA came from whole unsorted tissue. The library came from three nested PCR rounds adapted from ARM-PCR protocols. Using its own MiXCR run on the multiplex PCR reads, TCRdb lists one record per CDR3 protein. The sample gives 100,000 to 150,000 distinct CDR3 sequences, 55% to 75% of which show up once; 9.5% to 15% is in the top ten. This clonotype has only a few counts. Its antigen is unidentified. The chain couples TRBV24-1 to TRBJ2-5; D unresolved. This sequence was found in a man in his thirties or forties with non-small cell lung cancer. Sequenced sample: lung tumor tissue. In nucleotides, the CDR3 is TGTGCCACCAGTGATTTGGACTTTGAGACCCAGTACTTC. This translates into CATSDLDFETQYF.